The TCR beta chain under discussion was sequenced for a study of T cells in Graves' hyperthyroidism and ophthalmopathy. Study outcomes and limitations: Appearing also in blood were most of the thyroid clonotypes expanded above 0.001. Ophthalmopathy was told apart from stable hyperthyroidism by a 13 V-J model.

This clonotype has just a few counts. Its antigen is not known. Trimming at V came to 0 bases and at J to 3 bases, leaving 2 bases not matched to a gene. Germline loops: CDR1 LGHDT, CDR2 YNNKEL (reference sequence). The CDR3 consists of 15 residues. The PBMCs studied were ones that came from roughly 9.1 ml fresh peripheral blood. Amplification of TCR beta CDR3 regions used RNA as the template. Using the HTBI primer set, a first-round RT-PCR was run on the TCR CDR3. TCRdb ran MiXCR on the multiplex PCR reads and lists one entry per CDR3 protein. This repertoire shows 350,000 to 400,000 distinct CDR3 sequences, about a fifth found once; its top ten account for about 3.5%.

This sequence joins TRBV3-1 and TRBJ2-7, with 10 bases fitting TRBD2. The sequencing sample was made of blood. The sequence came from a woman aged 18 to 35 with Graves' hyperthyroidism. The CDR3 DNA reads TGTGCCAGCAGCCAAGAGTCTAGCGGGGGCTACGAGCAGTACTTC. Its protein product is CASSQESSGGYEQYF.